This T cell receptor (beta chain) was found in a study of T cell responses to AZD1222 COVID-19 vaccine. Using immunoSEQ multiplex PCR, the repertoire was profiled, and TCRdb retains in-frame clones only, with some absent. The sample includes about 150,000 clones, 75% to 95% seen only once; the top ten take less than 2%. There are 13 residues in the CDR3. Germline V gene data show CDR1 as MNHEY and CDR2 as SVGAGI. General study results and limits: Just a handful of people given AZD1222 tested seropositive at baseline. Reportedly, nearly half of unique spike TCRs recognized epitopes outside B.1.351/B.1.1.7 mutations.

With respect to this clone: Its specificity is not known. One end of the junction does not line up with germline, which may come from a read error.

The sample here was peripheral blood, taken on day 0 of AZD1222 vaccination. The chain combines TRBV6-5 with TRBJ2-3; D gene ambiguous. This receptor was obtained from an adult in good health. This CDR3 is CASSNSVPDAQYF. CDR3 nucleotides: TGTGCCAGCAGTAACAGCGTACCAGATGCGCAGTATTTT.